The sequence of this T cell receptor beta chain was determined in a study of blood T cell repertoires in COVID-19. Across the study: Collection of acute and convalescent COVID-19 samples took place in the United States, Italy and Spain. The cDNA or gDNA used as material had been derived from T cells, B-cell-depleted T cells, or PBMCs.

The germline V and J ends were trimmed by 7 bases and 2 bases, with 11 bases remaining between them. Germline CDR1 is ENHRY and CDR2 is SYGVKD. The CDR3 contains 14 residues. The authors' processing: Estimation of nucleated cell counts relied on the amplification of reference gene primers. TCRdb keeps only in-frame clones here, not all; method: immunoSEQ multiplex PCR. V and J calls and clone size are copied from that table; D and trimming were computed from the DNA. The sample lists more than 100,000 clones, about 89% occurring once. The sample consisted of peripheral blood. The receptor was isolated from a man aged 45-65 years with active or convalescent COVID-19. The gene calls are TRBV10-3 and TRBJ2-2, with D tentatively TRBD1 (6 bases). The CDR3 sequence: CAIKEQGNTGELFF. For the CDR3, the DNA is TGTGCCATCAAGGAACAGGGTAACACCGGGGAGCTGTTTTTT.